One sample yielded the 32 T cell receptor beta chains listed below, sequenced in a study of sequential checkpoint blockade in melanoma. The protocol was immunoSEQ multiplex PCR, while the TCRdb copy is restricted to in-frame clones and leaves out a portion. The repertoire has over 5,000 clones, about 25% of them found once; the top ten carry 20% to 25%. This sample's treatment: randomized to nivolumab then ipilimumab (arm A) or the reverse (arm B). Sequences were derived from tumor tissue (inferred from file names), sampled from a patient given nivolumab and ipilimumab in sequence. All receptors come from a human donor with melanoma.

This chain uses TRBV19 with TRBJ1-1; D might be TRBD1 (6 bases). V gave up 1 base and J gave up 0 bases, with 9 bases separating them. Germline V CDR1 and CDR2: LNHDA, SQIVND (reference sequence). CDR3 length equals 15 residues. CDR3: CASSIVGAMNTEAFF. CDR3 coding DNA: TGTGCCAGTAGTATAGTGGGGGCCATGAACACTGAAGCTTTCTTT.

In its sample, this clone ranks as medium-sized. This chain joins TRBV29-1 and TRBJ2-7; maybe TRBD2 (5 bases). Per the germline V gene, CDR1 is SQVTM and CDR2 is ANQGSEA. The length of the CDR3 is 13 residues. The V gene lost 3 bases and the J gene lost 0 bases, with 9 bases spanning the gap. The CDR3 region is CSVEREYSYEQYF. For the CDR3, the DNA is TGCAGCGTTGAGAGGGAATACTCCTACGAGCAGTACTTC.

The J gene is TRBJ2-3, the V gene TRBV11-1; 7 positions agree with TRBD2. Germline assignment: CDR1 SGHAT and CDR2 FQDESV (reference sequence). This CDR3 comprises 16 residues. Germline trimming cut 5 bases from V and 1 base from J; bases unmatched to any gene: 9. DNA of the CDR3: TGTGCCAGCAGCCCAACTAGCGTTCGGGGCACAGATACGCAGTATTTT. Residues: CASSPTSVRGTDTQYF. The full variable domain, its missing parts supplied by reference TRBV11-1 and TRBJ2-3, is EAEVAQSPRYKITEKSQAVAFWCDPISGHATLYWYRQILGQGPELLVQFQDESVVDDSQLPKDRFSAERLKGVDSTLKIQPAELGDSAMYLCASSPTSVRGTDTQYFGPGTRLTVL.

This chain joins TRBV5-1 and TRBJ2-1, with D maybe TRBD1 (5 bases). The CDR3 sequence is 14 residues long. V was shortened by 3 bases and J by 1 base, with 8 bases between the two germline ends. Germline V lookup: CDR1 SGHRS, CDR2 YFSETQ. This CDR3 is CASSSTESYNEQFF. CDR3 bases: TGCGCCAGCAGCTCGACAGAATCCTACAATGAGCAGTTCTTC. The complete variable domain, with remaining parts taken from reference TRBV5-1 and TRBJ2-1, reads KAGVTQTPRYLIKTRGQQVTLSCSPISGHRSVSWYQQTPGQGLQFLFEYFSETQRNKGNFPGRFSGRQFSNSRSEMNVSTLELGDSALYLCASSSTESYNEQFFGPGTRLTVL.

This clone has just a few counts. The V and J genes are TRBV9 and TRBJ2-5, with D unresolved. Germline CDR1 and CDR2: SGDLS and YYNGEE. The CDR3 totals 15 residues. V lost 0 bases and J lost 5, with 14 bases in between. CDR3 nucleotides: TGTGCCAGCAGCGTAGGGGAAGGGTCTGGGGAGACCCAGTACTTC. Residues: CASSVGEGSGETQYF.

A few counts support this clone. The chain couples TRBV11-3 to TRBJ1-5; D gene ambiguous. The CDR3 length is 16 residues. With 6 bases removed from V and 0 bases from J, the gap between germline ends came to 15 bases. CDR1 and CDR2 from the germline V gene are SGHNT and YENEEA. Here the CDR3 reads CASSYRNVYSNQPQHF. CDR3 sequence (DNA): TGTGCCAGCAGTTATAGGAATGTGTATAGCAATCAGCCCCAGCATTTT.

This clone was detected only a few times. The V call is TRBV19, the J call TRBJ1-1; no reliable D call. The CDR3 loop spans 13 amino acids. Looked up from germline, CDR1 is LNHDA and CDR2 is SQIVND (reference sequence). V dropped 10 bases and J dropped 2 bases, with 14 bases sitting between them. This chain's CDR3 is CATSSTVNTEAFF. The CDR3 DNA is TGTGCCACCTCATCAACGGTTAACACTGAAGCTTTCTTT.

Only a few counts were recorded for this clone. V gene TRBV6-1 combines with J gene TRBJ1-2; no clear D. The germline V gene encodes CDR1 MNHNS and CDR2 SASEGT. CDR3 size: 13 residues. Trimming left V 1 base short and J 4 bases short, with 7 bases between. The CDR3, as DNA: TGTGCCAGCAGTGAAGGCGGCTTCTATGGCTACACCTTC. It translates to CASSEGGFYGYTF.

This clone appeared a few times. The chain combines TRBV28 with TRBJ1-5; D is uncertain. The CDR3 totals 16 residues. The V gene lost 2 bases and the J gene lost 7 bases, with 18 bases spanning the gap. Germline CDR1 reads MDHEN; CDR2 reads SYDVKM. The CDR3 coding sequence is TGTGCCAGCAGTTTAGGCCGAGGAGTGGGTGGGCAGCCCCAGCATTTT. This encodes CASSLGRGVGGQPQHF.

V gene TRBV29-1 combines with J gene TRBJ2-7, with TRBD1 as a possible D gene (5 bases). There are 14 residues in the CDR3. Trimming removed 3 bases from V and 6 bases from J, with 18 bases in between. CDR1 SQVTM and CDR2 ANQGSEA come from the germline V gene. CDR3 sequence (DNA): TGCAGCGTTGAGGAGAGCAGGGCCGCTGGCGAGCAGTACTTC. The encoded protein is CSVEESRAAGEQYF.

V usage is TRBV6-8 and J usage is TRBJ2-7, with 12 bases aligning to TRBD2. V trimming: 0 bases; J trimming: 9 bases; junction bases outside the gene matches: 6. This CDR3 has 15 amino acids. CDR1 and CDR2 from the germline V gene are MNHGY and SAAAGT. The CDR3: CASSYSLAGGPRQYF. In DNA form, the CDR3 reads TGTGCCAGCAGTTACTCGCTAGCGGGAGGGCCTAGGCAGTACTTC.

A few counts support this clone. CDR3 bases: TGTGCCAGCAGTTTTTCGACTAGCGGGAGGGAGTACAATGAGCAGTTCTTC. Amino acids: CASSFSTSGREYNEQFF. V usage is TRBV28 and J usage is TRBJ2-1, with 14 nucleotides matching TRBD2. V lost 3 bases and J lost 4; bases outside the gene matches: 5. In germline, CDR1 is MDHEN, CDR2 SYDVKM. This CDR3 contains 17 residues.

This clone is categorized as large. The chain combines TRBV11-3 with TRBJ2-7, with 10 bases that match TRBD2. Germline V gene data show CDR1 as SGHNT and CDR2 as YENEEA. J lost 2 bases, V lost 5 bases, and 9 bases had no gene match. The CDR3 consists of 16 residues. CDR3 amino acids: CASSPQTSGPPYEQYF. In DNA form, the CDR3 reads TGTGCCAGCAGCCCGCAGACTAGCGGGCCCCCCTACGAGCAGTACTTC.

The chain couples TRBV6-8 to TRBJ1-2; TRBD1 aligns across 7 bases. Germline V gene data show CDR1 as MNHGY and CDR2 as SAAAGT. The CDR3 extends over 14 amino acids. The V and J ends lost 4 bases and 2 bases, in that order; junction bases with no gene match: 4. The chain's CDR3 is CASSSTGVNYGYTF. CDR3 coding DNA: TGTGCCAGCAGTTCCACAGGGGTAAACTATGGCTACACCTTC.

J is TRBJ2-7 and V is TRBV19; maybe TRBD2 (6 bases). Germline V gene sequence: CDR1 LNHDA, CDR2 SQIVND (reference sequence). CDR3 length equals 14 residues. V was shortened by 5 bases and J by 2 bases, with 13 bases between the two germline ends. CDR3 sequence reads: CASSGGTYAYEQYF. DNA of the CDR3: TGTGCCAGTAGTGGAGGGACTTATGCCTACGAGCAGTACTTC. Full variable domain (rest looked up from reference TRBV19 and TRBJ2-7): DGGITQSPKYLFRKEGQNVTLSCEQNLNHDAMYWYRQDPGQGLRLIYYSQIVNDFQKGDIAEGYSVSREKKESFPLTVTSAQKNPTAFYLCASSGGTYAYEQYFGPGTRLTVT.

This clone was counted at least ten times. This sequence joins TRBV23-1 and TRBJ1-2; possibly TRBD1 for D (5 bases). TRBV23-1 is annotated as an ORF whose role is uncertain. The CDR3 is 14 residues long. V was pared by 6 bases and J by 4 bases, with 15 bases between. The CDR3 DNA reads as TGCGCCAGCAGCCTTGATGAGGGGCTCTATGGCTACACCTTC. Protein sequence: CASSLDEGLYGYTF.

The chain uses TRBV18 and TRBJ2-2, with a possible D match to TRBD1 (5 bases). Trimming removed 3 bases at V and 6 bases at J, with 20 bases between. Per the germline V gene, CDR1 is KGHSH and CDR2 is LQKENI. The CDR3 is made up of 17 amino acids. Written as DNA, the CDR3 is TGTGCCAGCTCACCCACCACATCGACAGCTCACCCCGGGGAGCTGTTTTTT. It is translated as CASSPTTSTAHPGELFF.

The chain uses TRBV5-1 and TRBJ2-1, with 9 bases identical to TRBD2. Germline V gene sequence: CDR1 SGHRS, CDR2 YFSETQ. V was clipped by 6 bases and J by 11 bases; unmatched bases: 15. The CDR3 spans 15 residues. The CDR3 region is CASTSEAGGPEKQFF. The CDR3 nucleotides are TGCGCCAGCACGTCTGAGGCGGGGGGGCCGGAGAAGCAGTTCTTC.

In its sample, this clone ranks as medium-sized (0.01 to 0.1%). This sequence joins TRBV6-8 and TRBJ2-5; TRBD2 aligns across 7 bases. The CDR3 spans 15 residues. Germline lookup yields CDR1 MNHGY and CDR2 SAAAGT. J was trimmed by 1 base and V by 5 bases; bases with no gene match: 7. CDR3 in DNA: TGTGCCAGCAGTGACCGAGCGGGACTCCAAGAGACCCAGTACTTC. Its protein is CASSDRAGLQETQYF.

This clone occurred a few times. The J gene is TRBJ2-7, the V gene TRBV18; D is possibly TRBD1 or TRBD2 (5 bases each). Per the germline V gene, CDR1 is KGHSH and CDR2 is LQKENI. The CDR3 extends over 17 amino acids. Trimming removed 3 bases from V and 0 bases from J, with 18 bases in between. CDR3 loop: CASSPFGGISSSYEQYF. The CDR3 DNA follows: TGTGCCAGCTCACCTTTTGGGGGTATCTCTAGCTCCTACGAGCAGTACTTC.

The DNA for the CDR3 is TGTGCCAGCAGCCAAGATCTCCGAGGGAGCCAGTACTTC. As protein: CASSQDLRGSQYF. The chain has TRBV14 and TRBJ2-5, with a weak D call TRBD2 (5 bases). Trimming took off 0 bases at V and 10 bases at J, with 12 bases between the two ends. The CDR3 spans 13 residues. Germline V CDR1 and CDR2: SGHDN, FVKESK.

In this sample, this clone turned up a few times. This sequence joins TRBV6-8 and TRBJ1-2; D unresolved. Germline V gene data show CDR1 as MNHGY and CDR2 as SAAAGT. The CDR3 is 14 residues long. Trimming took off 2 bases at V and 8 bases at J, with 15 bases between the two ends. For the CDR3, the DNA is TGTGCCAGCAGTTACGGGGTTGGGGTTCGGGGCTACACCTTC. Protein product: CASSYGVGVRGYTF.

The V gene is TRBV6-8, the J gene TRBJ2-7; D gene ambiguous. CDR3 size: 15 residues. Germline CDR1 and CDR2: MNHGY and SAAAGT. V shed 2 bases and J shed 4 bases, with 15 bases lying between them. CDR3 DNA sequence: TGTGCCAGCAGTTACGAAGCAGCACTTCCTTACGAGCAGTACTTC. This translates into CASSYEAALPYEQYF.

The chain carries TRBV6-8 and TRBJ2-4, with 7 bases fitting TRBD2. Per the germline V gene, CDR1 is MNHGY and CDR2 is SAAAGT. The CDR3 sequence is 16 residues long. The V gene end was trimmed by 7 bases and the J gene end by 7 bases; junction bases not matched to a gene: 16. CDR3 sequence: CASTPSDWEGQNIQYF. As DNA, the CDR3 is TGTGCCAGCACCCCATCAGATTGGGAGGGCCAGAACATTCAGTACTTC.

The sample holds a few counts of this clone. CDR3 DNA: TGTGCCAGCTCACCATTGCCCCCCGGGGACACCGGGGAGCTGTTTTTT. It codes for CASSPLPPGDTGELFF. The chain employs TRBV18 and TRBJ2-2, with D maybe TRBD2 (5 bases). There are 16 residues in the CDR3. Germline lookup yields CDR1 KGHSH and CDR2 LQKENI. The V and J ends lost 2 bases and 3 bases respectively, with 13 bases between them.

This clone was recorded a few times. The V call is TRBV9, the J call TRBJ1-3, with 7 bases lining up with TRBD1. The CDR3 totals 16 residues. The V and J ends lost 2 bases and 4 bases, in that order; junction bases with no gene match: 9. CDR1 and CDR2 (germline): SGDLS, YYNGEE. CDR3 residues: CASSVSTGMKGNTIYF. The CDR3 DNA is TGTGCCAGCAGCGTTTCGACAGGGATGAAAGGAAACACCATATATTTT.

The sample holds a few counts of this clone. The chain carries TRBV11-3 and TRBJ2-3, with D perhaps given as TRBD1 or TRBD2 (6 bases each). V lost 4 bases and J lost 4, with 15 bases in between. The CDR3 extends over 15 amino acids. Germline CDR1 and CDR2: SGHNT and YENEEA. The CDR3 nucleotides read TGTGCCAGCAGCTCCCTCCTCGGGGGCGCAGATACGCAGTATTTT. Translated: CASSSLLGGADTQYF.

CDR3 in DNA: TGTGCCAGCAAAAAAGGGGCGCTCGTTTCCGAAGCTTTCTTT. This codes for CASKKGALVSEAFF. The chain joins TRBV6-8 to TRBJ1-1, with a possible D match to TRBD1 (5 bases). V gave up 7 bases and J gave up 8 bases, with 20 bases separating them. Germline V gene sequence: CDR1 MNHGY, CDR2 SAAAGT. CDR3 length: 14 residues.

Only one count was recorded for this clone. The gene calls are TRBV19 and TRBJ2-1; 8 bases map to TRBD1. The CDR3 sequence is 15 residues long. The J segment lost 3 bases and the V segment lost 2 bases, leaving 3 bases of the junction unmatched. Germline assignment: CDR1 LNHDA and CDR2 SQIVND (reference sequence). The CDR3 sequence: CASSIRGTGYNEQFF. DNA for the CDR3: TGTGCCAGTAGTATACGGGGGACAGGCTACAATGAGCAGTTCTTC.

V usage is TRBV10-3 and J usage is TRBJ2-2; possibly TRBD2 for D (5 bases). The CDR3 consists of 15 residues. V dropped 2 bases and J dropped 2 bases, with 9 bases sitting between them. CDR1 is ENHRY, CDR2 SYGVKD, per germline. The CDR3 sequence is CAISERGTNTGELFF. The CDR3, as DNA: TGTGCCATCAGTGAGCGGGGAACTAACACCGGGGAGCTGTTTTTT.

This clone ranks as medium-sized. The rearrangement links TRBV5-1 to TRBJ2-2, with TRBD2 matching 15 bases. CDR3 size: 18 residues. CDR1 and CDR2 from the germline V gene are SGHRS and YFSETQ. V lost 1 base to trimming and J lost 3 bases; unmatched junction nucleotides: 4. The CDR3 DNA follows: TGCGCCAGCAGCTTGAGAGGACTAGCGGGGGGGCACACCGGGGAGCTGTTTTTT. Amino acids: CASSLRGLAGGHTGELFF.

This clone was counted a few times. The chain links TRBV5-1 to TRBJ2-7; 10 nucleotides agree with TRBD1. Germline-derived CDR1 and CDR2 are SGHRS and YFSETQ. V lost 4 bases, J lost 7 bases, and 14 bases stayed unmatched. The CDR3 length is 16 residues. The CDR3 is CASSQLPETGGQEQYF. Written as DNA, the CDR3 is TGCGCCAGCAGCCAATTACCTGAGACAGGGGGCCAGGAGCAGTACTTC.